This is a list of T cell receptor beta chains from one sample in a study of vaccination effects on CD4 cells after COVID-19. Sequenced by immunoSEQ multiplex PCR; TCRdb stores in-frame clones only, minus some. The profile shows around 45,000 clones, roughly 79% of them singletons. Antigens for these TCRs are unknown. The sample consisted of CD4+ T cells from PBMCs cultured with SARS-CoV-2 spike peptides, taken before COVID-19 vaccination. The receptor source for this set is a human donor who received a COVID-19 vaccine. The CDR3 runs from the conserved cysteine through the conserved F or W.

len	v_gene	j_gene	CDR3aa
16	TRBV9	TRBJ1-2	CASSVAGAPSIDGYTF
16	TRBV24-1	TRBJ2-5	CATSEPGTRGSETQYF
15	TRBV19	TRBJ1-1	CASTLIGGRGTEAFF
13	TRBV7-3	TRBJ1-1	CASSRGGNTEAFF
15	TRBV6-1	TRBJ2-6	CASSDNRVGANVLTF
12	TRBV12-3/TRBV12-4	TRBJ1-5	CASSSFTQPQHF
15	TRBV6-5	TRBJ1-5	CASRPDRGSNQPQHF
15	TRBV7-9	TRBJ1-6	CASSPGTGYNSPLHF
16	TRBV7-2	TRBJ2-1	CASSPFGRGGYNEQFF
14	TRBV19	TRBJ1-6	CASSIVNRNSPLHF
16	TRBV6-6	TRBJ2-3	CASSFASGGALDTQYF
15	TRBV4-2	TRBJ1-4	CASSQLGQGGEKLFF
11	TRBV12-3/TRBV12-4	TRBJ2-5	CASSFTETQYF
13	TRBV19	TRBJ1-3	CASTRGLGNTIYF
14	TRBV4-1	TRBJ1-5	CASSQGQVNQPQHF
13	TRBV2	TRBJ1-4	CASSVRVNEKLFF
16	TRBV24-1	TRBJ2-1	CATSDPGQGTYNEQFF